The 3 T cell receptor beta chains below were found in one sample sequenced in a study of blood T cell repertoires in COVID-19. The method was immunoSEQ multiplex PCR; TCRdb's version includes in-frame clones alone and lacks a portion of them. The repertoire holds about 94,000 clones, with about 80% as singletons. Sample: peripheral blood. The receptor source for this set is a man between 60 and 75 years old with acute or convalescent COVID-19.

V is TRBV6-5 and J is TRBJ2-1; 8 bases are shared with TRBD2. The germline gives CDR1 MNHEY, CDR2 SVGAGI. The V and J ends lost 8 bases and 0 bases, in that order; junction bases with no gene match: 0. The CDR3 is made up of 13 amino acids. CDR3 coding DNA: TGTGCCAGCGGGACTAGCTCCTACAATGAGCAGTTCTTC. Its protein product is CASGTSSYNEQFF.

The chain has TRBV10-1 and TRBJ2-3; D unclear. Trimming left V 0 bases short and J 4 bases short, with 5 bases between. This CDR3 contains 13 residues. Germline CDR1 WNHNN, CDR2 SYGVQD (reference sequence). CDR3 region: CASSESGSDTQYF. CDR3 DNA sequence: TGCGCCAGCAGTGAGTCGGGCTCAGATACGCAGTATTTT.

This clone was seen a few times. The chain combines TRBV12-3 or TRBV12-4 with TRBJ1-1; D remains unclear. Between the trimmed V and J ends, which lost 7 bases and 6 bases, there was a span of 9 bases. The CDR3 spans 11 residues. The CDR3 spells CASNGGPEAFF. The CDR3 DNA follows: TGTGCCAGCAACGGAGGTCCTGAAGCTTTCTTT.